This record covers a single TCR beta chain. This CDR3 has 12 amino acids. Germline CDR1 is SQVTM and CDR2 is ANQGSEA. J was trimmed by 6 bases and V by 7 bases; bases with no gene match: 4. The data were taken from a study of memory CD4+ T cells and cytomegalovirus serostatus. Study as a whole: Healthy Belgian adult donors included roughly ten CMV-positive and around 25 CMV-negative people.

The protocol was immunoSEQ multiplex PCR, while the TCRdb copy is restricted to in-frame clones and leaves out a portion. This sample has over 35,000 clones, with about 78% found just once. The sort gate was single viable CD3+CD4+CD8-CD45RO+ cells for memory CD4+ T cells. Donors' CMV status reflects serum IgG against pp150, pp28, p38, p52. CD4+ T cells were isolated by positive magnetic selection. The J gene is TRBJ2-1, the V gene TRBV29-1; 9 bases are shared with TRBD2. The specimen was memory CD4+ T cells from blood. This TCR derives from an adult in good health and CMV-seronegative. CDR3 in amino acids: CSAKTSGNEQFF. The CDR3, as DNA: TGCAGCGCCAAGACTAGCGGCAATGAGCAGTTCTTC.